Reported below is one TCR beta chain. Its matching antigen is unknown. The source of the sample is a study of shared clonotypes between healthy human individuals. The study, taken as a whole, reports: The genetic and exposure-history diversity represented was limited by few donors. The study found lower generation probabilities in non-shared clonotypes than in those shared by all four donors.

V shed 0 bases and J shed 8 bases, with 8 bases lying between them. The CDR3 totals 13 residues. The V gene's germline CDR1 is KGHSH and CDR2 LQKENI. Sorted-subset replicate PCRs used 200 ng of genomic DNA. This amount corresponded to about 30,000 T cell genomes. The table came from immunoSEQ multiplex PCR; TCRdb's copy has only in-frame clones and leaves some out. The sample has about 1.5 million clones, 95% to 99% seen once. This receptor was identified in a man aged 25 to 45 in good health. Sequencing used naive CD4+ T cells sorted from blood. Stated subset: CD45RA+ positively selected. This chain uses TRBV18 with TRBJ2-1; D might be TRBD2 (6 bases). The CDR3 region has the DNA TGTGCCAGCTCACCACCGGCGGGGTATGAGCAGTTCTTC. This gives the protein CASSPPAGYEQFF. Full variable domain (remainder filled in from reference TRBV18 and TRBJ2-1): NAGVMQNPRHLVRRRGQEARLRCSPMKGHSHVYWYRQLPEEGLKFMVYLQKENIIDESGMPKERFSAEFPKEGPSILRIQQVVRGDSAAYFCASSPPAGYEQFFGPGTRLTVL.